The source of this T cell receptor beta chain is a study of control samples from healthy donors and cancer patients. Germline V gives CDR1 SEHNR, CDR2 FQNEAQ (reference sequence). The CDR3 loop spans 16 amino acids. V shed 5 bases and J shed 0 bases, with 14 bases lying between them. The repertoire was sequenced with immunoSEQ multiplex PCR; TCRdb's copy has only in-frame clones and lacks some. The sample yields 84,000 or so clones, about nine tenths seen once. The rearrangement links TRBV7-9 to TRBJ1-3; D is undetermined. Source material: blood. The TCR sequence derives from a man aged 30-40 years in good health. For the CDR3, the DNA is TGTGCCAGCAGCCCGAGGGCAGTTAGCTCTGGAAACACCATATATTTT. Translated: CASSPRAVSSGNTIYF.